Included here is one TCR beta chain sequence, with context. This entry is derived from a study of blood T cell repertoires in COVID-19. Whole-study context: Spain, Italy and the United States supplied samples that represented acute and convalescent COVID-19. PBMCs, B-cell-depleted T cells, or T cells provided the cDNA or gDNA that made up the material.

Repertoires were generated with immunoSEQ multiplex PCR, while TCRdb's copy carries only in-frame clones and drops some. The table includes about 370,000 clones, around 90% detected once. In Seattle, patients joined the study during active infection and were tracked longitudinally. The germline V gene has CDR1 SGHAT and CDR2 FQNNGV. The CDR3 loop spans 14 amino acids. With 3 bases removed from V and 8 bases from J, the gap between germline ends came to 13 bases. Input material: peripheral blood. This clonotype was obtained from a woman aged 25 to 39 with COVID-19, enrolled during active disease. V gene TRBV11-2 combines with J gene TRBJ1-4; D might be TRBD1 (6 bases). In DNA form, the CDR3 reads TGTGCCAGCAGCTTCAGGGGAGTTGGGGAAAAACTGTTTTTT. Its translation: CASSFRGVGEKLFF. Variable domain in full (rest from reference TRBV11-2 and TRBJ1-4): EAGVAQSPRYKIIEKRQSVAFWCNPISGHATLYWYQQILGQGPKLLIQFQNNGVVDDSQLPKDRFSAERLKGVDSTLKIQPAKLEDSAVYLCASSFRGVGEKLFFGSGTQLSVL.